The rows below give T cell receptor beta chains drawn from one sample of a study of T cell repertoires in cytomegalovirus infection. A single record per CDR3 protein comes from TCRdb applying MiXCR to the reads. The table has just under 500,000 distinct CDR3 sequences, 25% to 35% seen once. No antigen has been assigned to these receptors. The specimen was cultured PBMCs, collected from culture after CMV antigen stimulation. These receptor sequences come from a human donor in good health (CMV status not recorded). Some clones in this sample may be carry-over from other donors' samples. CDR3s include the opening cysteine and the closing phenylalanine or tryptophan.

J | V | CDR3
TRBJ1-2 | TRBV5-6 | CASSSHGDGYTF
TRBJ2-3 | TRBV7-2 | CASSLGSGTDTQYF
TRBJ2-5 | TRBV11-2 | CASSLEGGTPVTETQYF
TRBJ2-1 | TRBV19 | CASSGRGGWNEQFF
TRBJ1-1 | TRBV19 | CASFGDGWNTEAFF
TRBJ2-1 | TRBV12-3/TRBV12-4 | CASSLPGQGSNEQFF
TRBJ2-1 | TRBV4-1 | CASSQDIAGYNEQFF
TRBJ1-1 | TRBV7-8 | CASSRQGAGHTEAFF
TRBJ2-7 | TRBV27 | CASILAGAGGISYEQYF
TRBJ1-2 | TRBV7-2 | CASSQRGGYGYTF
TRBJ2-1 | TRBV6-5 | CASSRGLGIGEQFF
TRBJ2-3 | TRBV7-2 | CASSSRYRSLAADTQYF
TRBJ2-1 | TRBV7-2 | CASSPGLVGEQFF
TRBJ1-1 | TRBV5-4 | CASGPGDTEAFF
TRBJ1-2 | TRBV7-2 | CASSFEGLSGYGYTF
TRBJ2-1 | TRBV19 | CASSSGPFNEQFF
TRBJ2-5 | TRBV12-3/TRBV12-4 | CASSLGGFETQYF
TRBJ2-2 | TRBV27 | CASSLAPSGVTTGELFF
TRBJ2-3 | TRBV7-2 | CASSHTDWGLAGSTSTDTQYF
TRBJ1-3 | TRBV6-8 | CASSYSVDPPGNTIYF
TRBJ1-1 | TRBV19 | CASSMRALNTEAFF
TRBJ1-1 | TRBV29-1 | CSVEERRFRGPEAFF
TRBJ2-3 | TRBV6-5 | CASSFGWGLGTDTQYF
TRBJ2-5 | TRBV24-1 | CATRGRGNGQETQYF